Listed here is a single T cell receptor beta chain. This entry is derived from a study of technical replicates of blood from a handful of donors. Assay used: immunoSEQ multiplex PCR; TCRdb lists only in-frame clones, some missing. The sample consists of 87,000 or so clones, approximately 95% of them appearing once. Trimming at V came to 3 bases and at J to 5 bases, leaving 6 bases not matched to a gene. Per germline, CDR1 SGDLS and CDR2 YYNGEE. The CDR3 loop spans 14 amino acids. The sequence was collected from a human donor in good health. The V call is TRBV9, the J call TRBJ2-5, with TRBD2 identical over 8 bases. The specimen was T cells isolated from PBMCs. Written as DNA, the CDR3 is TGTGCCAGCAGCGCCAGCGGGAGTCGTGAGACCCAGTACTTC. Residues: CASSASGSRETQYF.